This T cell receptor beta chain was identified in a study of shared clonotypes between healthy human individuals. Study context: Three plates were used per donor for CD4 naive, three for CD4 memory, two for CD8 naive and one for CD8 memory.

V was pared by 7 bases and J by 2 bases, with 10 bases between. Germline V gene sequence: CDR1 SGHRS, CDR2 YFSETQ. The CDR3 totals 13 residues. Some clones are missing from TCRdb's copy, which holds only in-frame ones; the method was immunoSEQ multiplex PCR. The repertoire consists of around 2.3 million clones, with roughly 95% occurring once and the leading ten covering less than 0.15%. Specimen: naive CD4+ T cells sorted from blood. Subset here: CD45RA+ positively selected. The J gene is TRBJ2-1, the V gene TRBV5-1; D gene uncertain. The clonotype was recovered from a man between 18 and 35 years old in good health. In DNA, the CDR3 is TGCGCCAGCGCGGCGGAAACCTACAATGAGCAGTTCTTC. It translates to CASAAETYNEQFF. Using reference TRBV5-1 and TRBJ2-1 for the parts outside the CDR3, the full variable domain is KAGVTQTPRYLIKTRGQQVTLSCSPISGHRSVSWYQQTPGQGLQFLFEYFSETQRNKGNFPGRFSGRQFSNSRSEMNVSTLELGDSALYLCASAAETYNEQFFGPGTRLTVL.